A selection of T cell receptor beta chains follows, all from one sample in a study of post-analysis software for immune sequencing data. MiXCR, run by TCRdb on the PCR reads, gives a single entry per CDR3 protein. Among some 890,000 distinct CDR3 sequences listed, roughly 58% were seen once. Sequenced sample: blood. The receptors stem from a girl between 5 and 17 years old with multiple sclerosis. Each CDR3 is given with its conserved first and last residue. D genes are given only for firm matches. The size of a clone is reported for some rows only, either as once, few or many, or as a class for expanded clones.

cdr3_length	v_call	j_call	clone_size	d_call	cdr3_nt	cdr3_aa
15	TRBV3-1	TRBJ2-5	-	TRBD1	TGTGCCAGCAGCCAAAGACAGGGGCTTGGGGAGACCCAGTACTTC	CASSQRQGLGETQYF
16	TRBV5-1	TRBJ2-7	-	-	TGCGCCAGCACCCGGAGGGGCAGGGAATCCCACTACGAGCAGTACTTC	CASTRRGRESHYEQYF
16	TRBV6-5	TRBJ2-1	-	-	TGTGCCAGCAGATCGAGCAAAACCTTAACCTACAATGAGCAGTTCTTC	CASRSSKTLTYNEQFF
14	TRBV7-3	TRBJ1-1	-	-	TGTGCCAGCAGCCCCCAACAGGGGAACACTGAAGCTTTCTTT	CASSPQQGNTEAFF
15	TRBV5-5	TRBJ2-7	-	-	TGTGCCAGCAGCTTCCGGGACGGACTGACCTACGAGCAGTACTTC	CASSFRDGLTYEQYF
15	TRBV20-1	TRBJ2-1	-	TRBD2	TGCAGTGCTGCCGGTGGGCTAGCGGGATTCGATGAGCAGTTCTTC	CSAAGGLAGFDEQFF
14	TRBV20-1	TRBJ2-7	-	-	TGCAGTGCTACTACCAGGACGGACTTCTACGAGCAGTACTTC	CSATTRTDFYEQYF
16	TRBV3-1	TRBJ2-6	-	-	TGTGCCGGCAGCCTCCACAGGGTATCCGGGGCCAACGTCCTGACTTTC	CAGSLHRVSGANVLTF
15	TRBV10-3	TRBJ1-2	-	-	TGTGCCATCAGTGAGTCGGGGGTAGGAGGCTATGGCTACACCTTC	CAISESGVGGYGYTF
13	TRBV6-5	TRBJ2-2	few	-	TGTGCCAGCAGTACCGTCCGAGCCGGGGAGCTGTTTTTT	CASSTVRAGELFF
15	TRBV12-3/TRBV12-4	TRBJ2-1	-	TRBD1	TGTGCCAGCAGTTTATCAGGGGGCCTACACAATGAGCAGTTCTTC	CASSLSGGLHNEQFF
15	TRBV12-3/TRBV12-4	TRBJ2-7	-	-	TGTGCCAGCAGTTTTAGTACAGGTCGCTCCTACGAGCAGTACTTC	CASSFSTGRSYEQYF
12	TRBV3-1	TRBJ2-1	-	-	TGTGCCAGCAGCCAACAGGTCGATCGGCAGTTCTTC	CASSQQVDRQFF
13	TRBV10-3	TRBJ2-6	-	-	TGTGCCATGCGGCAGGGTGAGGCCAACGTCCTGACTTTC	CAMRQGEANVLTF
14	TRBV5-1	TRBJ2-3	-	-	TGCGCCAGCAGCCTGGAAAGGACGGCAGATACGCAGTATTTT	CASSLERTADTQYF
11	TRBV10-3	TRBJ2-1	-	TRBD2	TGTGCCATCAGCGGGGGGTATGAGCAGTTCTTC	CAISGGYEQFF
14	TRBV10-3	TRBJ2-7	few	TRBD1	TGTGCCATCAGTACCGGGACAGGCTCCTACGAGCAGTACTTC	CAISTGTGSYEQYF
14	TRBV5-1	TRBJ1-2	-	TRBD1	TGCGCCAGCAGCCACGGACAGGGGGCAGTAGGCTACACCTTC	CASSHGQGAVGYTF
12	TRBV4-1	TRBJ1-2	-	-	TGCGCCAGCAGCCAAGGAGGGGTAGGCTACACCTTC	CASSQGGVGYTF
13	TRBV7-6	TRBJ2-7	-	-	TGTGCCAGCAGTGCGGGGATCTCCTACGAGCAGTACTTC	CASSAGISYEQYF
15	TRBV7-2	TRBJ1-5	-	-	TGTGCCAGCAGCTTAGATAGGGGTAGGGATCAGCCCCAGCATTTT	CASSLDRGRDQPQHF
15	TRBV28	TRBJ2-7	-	TRBD2	TGTGCCAGCAGCCCCCCGGCGGGACTAACCTACGAGCAGTACTTC	CASSPPAGLTYEQYF
14	TRBV29-1	TRBJ2-1	once	TRBD2	TGCAGCGTGCCGAAGGTTAGCGGGAGAGGTGAGCAGTTCTTC	CSVPKVSGRGEQFF
12	TRBV6-5	TRBJ1-2	-	-	TGTGCCAGCAGGCCAGGGGCTGGTGGCTACACCTTC	CASRPGAGGYTF
14	TRBV29-1	TRBJ2-7	-	TRBD2	TGCAGCGTTGAATCGACTAGCGGGAGCTGCGAGCAGTACTTC	CSVESTSGSCEQYF
14	TRBV29-1	TRBJ2-7	-	TRBD2	TGCAGCGTGGGTAGCGGGGCCGTCTCCTACGAGCAGTACTTC	CSVGSGAVSYEQYF
13	TRBV10-3	TRBJ2-4	-	-	TGTGCCATCAGTGAGTCAATTCTACGACAGCAGTACTTC	CAISESILRQQYF
16	TRBV19	TRBJ2-1	few	TRBD2	TGTGCCACGGGACTAGCGGGGCCAAGCTCCTACAATGAGCAGTTCTTC	CATGLAGPSSYNEQFF
16	TRBV12-3/TRBV12-4	TRBJ1-5	-	TRBD1	TGTGCCAGCAGTTCCGGGGGACAGGGGGTAGGTCAGCCCCAGCATTTT	CASSSGGQGVGQPQHF
12	TRBV6-1	TRBJ2-7	few	-	TGTGCCAGCACAGAGTACTCCTACGAGCAGTACTTC	CASTEYSYEQYF
14	TRBV6-5	TRBJ2-4	-	TRBD2	TGTGCCAGCAGTTCCCCCGGCGGGGGAGGCATTCAGTACTTC	CASSSPGGGGIQYF
15	TRBV12-5	TRBJ2-6	-	-	TGTGCTAGTGGCGACCCAAACAGCGGGGCCAACGTCCTGACTTTC	CASGDPNSGANVLTF
15	TRBV5-1	TRBJ1-2	-	-	TGCGCCAGCAGCTTGGATGCGGGAACTAACTATGGCTACACCTTC	CASSLDAGTNYGYTF
13	TRBV7-7	TRBJ2-1	-	-	TGTGCTAGCAGCGGACGGGGGAGCAATGAGCAGTTCTTC	CASSGRGSNEQFF
13	TRBV14	TRBJ1-2	-	-	TGTGCCAGCAGCCCCACAGATACCTATGGCTACACCTTC	CASSPTDTYGYTF
16	TRBV5-1	TRBJ2-7	-	TRBD2	TGCGCCAGCAGCTTAGGGACTAGCGGGAGTGCCTACGAGCAGTACTTC	CASSLGTSGSAYEQYF
14	TRBV30	TRBJ2-1	-	-	TGTGCCTGGGCCCGGTCCCAGACCTACAATGAGCAGTTCTTC	CAWARSQTYNEQFF
11	TRBV5-1	TRBJ2-3	many	-	TGCGCCAGCAGGTCAACAGATACGCAGTATTTT	CASRSTDTQYF
15	TRBV27	TRBJ2-7	-	-	TGTGCCAGCAGATTTGCACGCGGGGGCTCGGGCGAGCAGTACTTC	CASRFARGGSGEQYF
13	TRBV30	TRBJ2-7	-	-	TGTGCCTGGAGTCGGGGCCGCTCCTACGAGCAGTACTTC	CAWSRGRSYEQYF
17	TRBV18	TRBJ2-3	few	-	TGTGCCAGCTCACCTCCAAAATCCCCCACAAACACAGATACGCAGTATTTT	CASSPPKSPTNTDTQYF
16	TRBV7-2	TRBJ1-2	-	-	TGTGCCAGCAGCTCAGTATGGCAGCATGATAACTATGGCTACACCTTC	CASSSVWQHDNYGYTF
18	TRBV5-4	TRBJ2-7	-	TRBD1	TGTGCCAGCAGATCTACGCCTACGGGACAGGCCCTCTCCTACGAGCAGTACTTC	CASRSTPTGQALSYEQYF
15	TRBV5-1	TRBJ2-3	-	-	TGCGCCAGCAGCTTCGGCGAGACAGGCACAGATACGCAGTATTTT	CASSFGETGTDTQYF
16	TRBV29-1	TRBJ1-2	-	-	TGCAGCGTTGAAGAACCCCGGACATTTTACGACTATGGCTACACCTTC	CSVEEPRTFYDYGYTF
13	TRBV7-2	TRBJ1-5	-	-	TGTGCCAGCAGCACTTATAGCAATCAGCCCCAGCATTTT	CASSTYSNQPQHF
13	TRBV20-1	TRBJ2-3	-	-	TGCAGTGCCGCTGACCCGCTAGCAGATACGCAGTATTTT	CSAADPLADTQYF
14	TRBV10-3	TRBJ2-3	few	TRBD2	TGTGCCATTCTAGCGGGAAGTGGCCCAGATACGCAGTATTTT	CAILAGSGPDTQYF
14	TRBV29-1	TRBJ2-3	-	TRBD2	TGCAGCGTTGAAGATGGGACTAGCGGGAGGCCGCAGTATTTT	CSVEDGTSGRPQYF
12	TRBV7-9	TRBJ2-1	-	-	TGTGCCAGCGTTTACAGGGGAGGTGAGCAGTTCTTC	CASVYRGGEQFF
11	TRBV12-3/TRBV12-4	TRBJ2-5	-	-	TGTGCCAGCAGTCCTAAGGGGACCCAGTACTTC	CASSPKGTQYF
15	TRBV7-9	TRBJ2-3	-	TRBD1	TGTGCCAGCAGCCAGACAGGGGGTTCAACAGATACGCAGTATTTT	CASSQTGGSTDTQYF
17	TRBV5-1	TRBJ2-7	-	TRBD2	TGCGCCAGCAGCTTGAGGACTAGCGGGACCAGTCCCTACGAGCAGTACTTC	CASSLRTSGTSPYEQYF
14	TRBV20-1	TRBJ2-1	few	TRBD2	TGCAGTGCTACTAGCGGGGGGGCCAGGAATGAGCAGTTCTTC	CSATSGGARNEQFF
12	TRBV20-1	TRBJ2-7	-	-	TGCAGTGCTAGAGTCCCCCTAGCGGAGCAGTACTTC	CSARVPLAEQYF
17	TRBV20-1	TRBJ2-3	-	TRBD2	TGCAGTGCTAGAGGTTCGTCGGACGGGAGGGTCACAGATACGCAGTATTTT	CSARGSSDGRVTDTQYF
13	TRBV2	TRBJ2-1	-	-	TGTGCCAGCAGTGAATGGATCTACAATGAGCAGTTCTTC	CASSEWIYNEQFF
17	TRBV15	TRBJ2-3	-	TRBD2	TGTGCCACCAGCGGACGAATTATTAGCGGGTACACAGATACGCAGTATTTT	CATSGRIISGYTDTQYF
17	TRBV11-2	TRBJ2-1	-	TRBD1	TGTGCCAGCAGCTTAGAGTGGGACAGGGCACCGCTAAATGAGCAGTTCTTC	CASSLEWDRAPLNEQFF